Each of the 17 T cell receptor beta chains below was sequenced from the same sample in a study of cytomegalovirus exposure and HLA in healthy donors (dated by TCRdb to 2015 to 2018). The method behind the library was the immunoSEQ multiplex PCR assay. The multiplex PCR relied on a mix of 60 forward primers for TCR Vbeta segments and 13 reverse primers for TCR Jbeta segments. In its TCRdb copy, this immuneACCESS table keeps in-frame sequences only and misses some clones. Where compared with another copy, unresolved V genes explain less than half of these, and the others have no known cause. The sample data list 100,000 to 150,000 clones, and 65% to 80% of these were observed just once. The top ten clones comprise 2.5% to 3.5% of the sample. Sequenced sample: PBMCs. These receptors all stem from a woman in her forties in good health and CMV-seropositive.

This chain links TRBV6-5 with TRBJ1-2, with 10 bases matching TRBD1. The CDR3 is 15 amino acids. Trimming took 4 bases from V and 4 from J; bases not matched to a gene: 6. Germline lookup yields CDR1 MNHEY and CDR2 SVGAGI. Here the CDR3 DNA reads TGTGCCAGCAGTTCCCGGGACAGGGGAGGCTATGGCTACACCTTC. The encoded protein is CASSSRDRGGYGYTF.

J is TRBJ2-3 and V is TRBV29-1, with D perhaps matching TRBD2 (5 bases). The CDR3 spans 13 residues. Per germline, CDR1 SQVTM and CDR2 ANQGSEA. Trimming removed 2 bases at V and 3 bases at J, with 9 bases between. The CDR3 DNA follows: TGCAGCGTTGAATGGGAGCTTACAGATACGCAGTATTTT. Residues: CSVEWELTDTQYF.

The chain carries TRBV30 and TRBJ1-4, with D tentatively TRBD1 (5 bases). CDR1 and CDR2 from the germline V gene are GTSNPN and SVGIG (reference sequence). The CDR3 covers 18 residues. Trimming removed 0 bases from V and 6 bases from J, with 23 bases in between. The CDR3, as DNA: TGTGCCTGGAGTGTACTAATGAACCGGCCCAGGGTAGATGAAAAACTGTTTTTT. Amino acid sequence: CAWSVLMNRPRVDEKLFF. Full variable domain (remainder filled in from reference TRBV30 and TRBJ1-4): SQTIHQWPATLVQPVGSPLSLECTVEGTSNPNLYWYRQAAGRGLQLLFYSVGIGQISSEVPQNLSASRPQDRQFILSSKKLLLSDSGFYLCAWSVLMNRPRVDEKLFFGSGTQLSVL.

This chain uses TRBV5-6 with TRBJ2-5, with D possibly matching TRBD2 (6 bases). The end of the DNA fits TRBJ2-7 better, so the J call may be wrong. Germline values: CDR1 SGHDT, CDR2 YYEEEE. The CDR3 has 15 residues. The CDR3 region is CASSSGVGKFYEQYF. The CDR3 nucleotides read TGTGCCAGCAGCTCGGGGGTAGGTAAATTCTACGAGCAGTACTTC.

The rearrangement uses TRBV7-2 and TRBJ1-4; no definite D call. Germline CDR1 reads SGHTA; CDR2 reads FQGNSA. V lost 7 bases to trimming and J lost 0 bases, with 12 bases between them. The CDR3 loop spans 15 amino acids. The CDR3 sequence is CASNLDGTTNEKLFF. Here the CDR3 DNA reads TGTGCCAGCAACCTGGACGGGACAACTAATGAAAAACTGTTTTTT.

CDR3: CASSPMASFSSYEQYF. CDR3 sequence (DNA): TGTGCCAGCTCACCAATGGCATCATTCAGCTCCTACGAGCAGTACTTC. V and J are TRBV18 and TRBJ2-7; no reliable D call. The CDR3 spans 16 residues. V lost 2 bases, J lost 0 bases, and 14 bases lay in between. The germline CDR1 and CDR2 sequences are KGHSH and LQKENI.

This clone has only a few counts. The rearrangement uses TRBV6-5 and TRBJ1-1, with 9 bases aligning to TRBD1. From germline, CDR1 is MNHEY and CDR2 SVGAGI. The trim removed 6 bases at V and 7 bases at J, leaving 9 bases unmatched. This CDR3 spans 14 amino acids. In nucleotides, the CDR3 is TGTGCCAGCAGCTTGGACAGGGGCGGCTTTGAAGCTTTCTTT. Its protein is CASSLDRGGFEAFF.

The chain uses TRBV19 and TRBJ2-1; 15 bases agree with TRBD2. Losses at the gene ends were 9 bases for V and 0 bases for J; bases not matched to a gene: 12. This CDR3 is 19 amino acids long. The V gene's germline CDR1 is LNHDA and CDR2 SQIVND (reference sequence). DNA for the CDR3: TGTGCCAGCTCGGGACTAGCGGGAGGCCCCACCCGCTCCTACAATGAGCAGTTCTTC. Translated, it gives CASSGLAGGPTRSYNEQFF.

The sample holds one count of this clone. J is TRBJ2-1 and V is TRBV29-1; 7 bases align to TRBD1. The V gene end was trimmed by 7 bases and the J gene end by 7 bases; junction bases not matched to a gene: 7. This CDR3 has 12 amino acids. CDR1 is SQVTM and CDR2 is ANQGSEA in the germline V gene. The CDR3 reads CSAIQGWNEQFF. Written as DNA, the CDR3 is TGCAGCGCTATACAGGGGTGGAATGAGCAGTTCTTC.

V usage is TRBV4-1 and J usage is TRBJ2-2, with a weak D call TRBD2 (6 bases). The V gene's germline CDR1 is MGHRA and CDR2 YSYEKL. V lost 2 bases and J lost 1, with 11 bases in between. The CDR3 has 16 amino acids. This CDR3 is CASSQNGGENTGELFF. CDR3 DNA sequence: TGCGCCAGCAGCCAAAACGGGGGTGAGAACACCGGGGAGCTGTTTTTT.

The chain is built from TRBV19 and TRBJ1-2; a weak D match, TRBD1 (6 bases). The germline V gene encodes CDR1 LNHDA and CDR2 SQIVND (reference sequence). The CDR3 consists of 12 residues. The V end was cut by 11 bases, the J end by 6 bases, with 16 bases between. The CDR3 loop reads CACSGQLDGYTF. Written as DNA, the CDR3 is TGTGCCTGCAGTGGACAGTTGGATGGCTACACCTTC.

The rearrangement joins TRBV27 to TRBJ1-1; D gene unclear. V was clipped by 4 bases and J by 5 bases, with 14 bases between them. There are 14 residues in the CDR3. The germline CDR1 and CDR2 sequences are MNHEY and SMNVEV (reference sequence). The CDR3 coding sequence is TGTGCCAGCAGTTCCCATTACGGGGATACTGAAGCTTTCTTT. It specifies CASSSHYGDTEAFF.

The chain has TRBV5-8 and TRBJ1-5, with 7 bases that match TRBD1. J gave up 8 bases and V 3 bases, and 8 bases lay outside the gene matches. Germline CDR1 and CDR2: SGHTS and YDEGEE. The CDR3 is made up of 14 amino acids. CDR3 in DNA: TGTGCCAGCAGCTCGACAGGGTCCGTGGAGCCCCAGCATTTT. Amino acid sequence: CASSSTGSVEPQHF.

DNA for the CDR3: TGTGCCAGCAGCTCGCCCCCCTCCGGTGATGAGCAGTTCTTC. Translation gives CASSSPPSGDEQFF. This chain links TRBV7-9 with TRBJ2-1, with D unclear. From germline, CDR1 is SEHNR and CDR2 FQNEAQ (reference sequence). The V and J ends lost 4 bases and 8 bases respectively, with 15 bases between them. The CDR3 loop spans 14 amino acids. Full variable domain (outside the CDR3, taken from reference TRBV7-9 and TRBJ2-1): DTGVSQNPRHKITKRGQNVTFRCDPISEHNRLYWYRQTLGQGPEFLTYFQNEAQLEKSRLLSDRFSAERPKGSFSTLEIQRTEQGDSAMYLCASSSPPSGDEQFFGPGTRLTVL.

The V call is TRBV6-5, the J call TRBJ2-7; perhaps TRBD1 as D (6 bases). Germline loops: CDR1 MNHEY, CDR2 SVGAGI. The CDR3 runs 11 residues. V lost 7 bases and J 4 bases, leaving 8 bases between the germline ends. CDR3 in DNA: TGTGCCAGCAAGGACAGATACGAGCAGTACTTC. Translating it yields CASKDRYEQYF.

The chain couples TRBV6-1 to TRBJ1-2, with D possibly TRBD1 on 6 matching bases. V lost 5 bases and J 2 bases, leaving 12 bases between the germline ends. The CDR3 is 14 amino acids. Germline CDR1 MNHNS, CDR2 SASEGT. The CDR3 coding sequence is TGTGCCAGCAGTCAAAAGGGGGAAAACTATGGCTACACCTTC. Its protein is CASSQKGENYGYTF.

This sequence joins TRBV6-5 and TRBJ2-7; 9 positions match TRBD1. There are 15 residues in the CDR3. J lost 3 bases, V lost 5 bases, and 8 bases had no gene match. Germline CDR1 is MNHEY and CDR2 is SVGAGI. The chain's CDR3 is CASSRDREMFYEQYF. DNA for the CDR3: TGTGCCAGCAGTCGGGACAGGGAGATGTTCTACGAGCAGTACTTC.